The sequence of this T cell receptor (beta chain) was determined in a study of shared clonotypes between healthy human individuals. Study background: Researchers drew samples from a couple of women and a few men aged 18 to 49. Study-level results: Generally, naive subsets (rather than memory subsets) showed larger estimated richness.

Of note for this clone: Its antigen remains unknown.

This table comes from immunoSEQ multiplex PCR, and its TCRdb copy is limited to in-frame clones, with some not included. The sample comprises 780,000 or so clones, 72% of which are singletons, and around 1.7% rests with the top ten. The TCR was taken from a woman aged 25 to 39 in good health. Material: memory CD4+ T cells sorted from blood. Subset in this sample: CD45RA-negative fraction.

The CDR3 region has the DNA TGTGCCATCAGCGGGGACAGGGCTCCAAATTCACCCCTCCACTTT. It specifies CAISGDRAPNSPLHF. The rearrangement joins TRBV6-5 to TRBJ1-6; the match to TRBD1 covers 9 bases. Germline V gene lookup returns CDR1 MNHEY and CDR2 SVGAGI. CDR3 size: 15 residues. Trimming cost V 10 bases and J 7 bases; bases outside gene matches: 11.